A single sample is the source of the 30 T cell receptor beta chains below, sequenced in a study of tumor T cells in aggressive B-cell lymphoma. Clones were sequenced by immunoSEQ multiplex PCR, and TCRdb holds only the in-frame ones, with some missing. The data contain approximately 2,000 clones, around 88% of them seen just once; the ten biggest clones take up approximately 21%. The sample consisted of tumor tissue. All receptors come from an adult with diffuse large B cell lymphoma.

This chain links TRBV28 with TRBJ2-5; 16 nucleotides match TRBD2. This CDR3 comprises 18 residues. Germline assignment: CDR1 MDHEN and CDR2 SYDVKM. V lost 5 bases, J lost 5 bases, and 11 bases stayed unmatched. The DNA of the CDR3 is TGTGCCAGCAGTCCGGGGGGACTAGCGGGAGGGTTCAGGGAGACCCAGTACTTC. Translating it yields CASSPGGLAGGFRETQYF.

The table lists this clone with a count of one. This chain connects TRBV27 to TRBJ2-7; the match to TRBD2 covers 12 bases. Unmatched junction bases numbered 6, after V lost 6 bases and J lost 3 bases. This CDR3 has 15 residues. Germline loops: CDR1 MNHEY, CDR2 SMNVEV (reference sequence). The CDR3 spells CASRLLAGGYYEQYV. The CDR3 nucleotides read TGTGCCAGCAGATTACTAGCGGGAGGTTACTACGAGCAGTACGTC.

The gene calls are TRBV11-3 and TRBJ2-2; 10 nucleotides agree with TRBD2. Germline V gene lookup returns CDR1 SGHNT and CDR2 YENEEA. The CDR3 is made up of 19 amino acids. V lost 5 bases to trimming and J lost 3 bases; unmatched junction nucleotides: 15. In DNA form, the CDR3 reads TGTGCCAGCAGCCTACATCCATCACTAGCGGGAATAGACACCGGGGAGCTGTTTTTT. Protein sequence: CASSLHPSLAGIDTGELFF.

CDR3 loop: CASTGGAKNIQYF. Here the CDR3 DNA reads TGTGCCAGCACCGGTGGAGCCAAAAACATTCAGTACTTC. This rearrangement joins TRBV7-2 to TRBJ2-4, with D uncertain. This CDR3 contains 13 residues. Trimming left V 7 bases short and J 0 bases short, with 7 bases between. Germline V gene lookup returns CDR1 SGHTA and CDR2 FQGNSA.

The chain combines TRBV11-3 with TRBJ2-1; TRBD2 is a possible D gene (6 bases). CDR3 length: 15 residues. Germline V gives CDR1 SGHNT, CDR2 YENEEA. The V gene lost 5 bases and the J gene lost 2 bases, with 13 bases spanning the gap. CDR3 coding DNA: TGTGCCAGCAGCGTCCGGGACTCCGCCTACAATGAGCAGTTCTTC. Residues: CASSVRDSAYNEQFF.

J is TRBJ2-3 and V is TRBV29-1, with 10 bases that match TRBD2. V was pared by 4 bases and J by 3 bases, with 4 bases of the junction left unmatched. The CDR3 spans 14 residues. The germline gives CDR1 SQVTM, CDR2 ANQGSEA. CDR3 sequence: CSVVILAGTDTQYF. In nucleotides, the CDR3 is TGCAGCGTTGTTATACTAGCGGGAACAGATACGCAGTATTTT.

Here the CDR3 reads CASRTSGGYEQYF. CDR3 bases: TGTGCCAGCAGAACTAGCGGAGGCTACGAGCAGTACTTC. The gene calls are TRBV28 and TRBJ2-7, with 8 bases aligning to TRBD2. Germline CDR1 MDHEN, CDR2 SYDVKM. CDR3 length equals 13 residues. The J segment lost 3 bases and the V segment lost 6 bases, leaving 4 bases of the junction unmatched. The whole variable domain, remainder taken from reference TRBV28 and TRBJ2-7, is DVKVTQSSRYLVKRTGEKVFLECVQDMDHENMFWYRQDPGLGLRLIYFSYDVKMKEKGDIPEGYSVSREKKERFSLILESASTNQTSMYLCASRTSGGYEQYFGPGTRLTVT.

V usage is TRBV30 and J usage is TRBJ2-5; unclear D gene. The tail of the sequence fits TRBJ2-7 better, so the J call may be wrong. In germline, CDR1 is GTSNPN, CDR2 SVGIG (reference sequence). The CDR3 extends over 11 amino acids. This CDR3 is CAWSSIYEQYF. CDR3 DNA: TGTGCCTGGAGTTCAATTTACGAGCAGTACTTC.

This CDR3 is CASSIVRDSLGTGELFF. CDR3 DNA sequence: TGCGCCAGCAGCATCGTCCGGGACTCTCTGGGAACAGGGGAGCTGTTTTTT. The chain carries TRBV4-1 and TRBJ2-2; tentatively, D is TRBD2 (6 bases). Germline V CDR1 and CDR2: MGHRA, YSYEKL. The CDR3 is made up of 17 amino acids. V lost 5 bases and J 8 bases, leaving 24 bases between the germline ends.

The chain links TRBV6-6 to TRBJ2-5, with TRBD2 matching over 7 bases. The V segment lost 0 bases and the J segment 5 bases; nucleotides outside the gene matches: 3. There are 14 residues in the CDR3. Germline-derived CDR1 and CDR2 are MNHNY and SVGAGI (reference sequence). CDR3 nucleotide sequence: TGTGCCAGCAGTTACTCGGGGGGGTTGGAGACCCAGTACTTC. Its protein product is CASSYSGGLETQYF.

The chain has TRBV9 and TRBJ1-2; D gene uncertain. The CDR3 is 14 residues long. The germline V gene has CDR1 SGDLS and CDR2 YYNGEE. V lost 0 bases, J lost 1 base, and 7 bases lay in between. The CDR3 coding sequence is TGTGCCAGCAGCGTAGTAGGCGGTAACTATGGCTACACCTTC. It specifies CASSVVGGNYGYTF. Full variable domain (missing parts from reference TRBV9 and TRBJ1-2): DSGVTQTPKHLITATGQRVTLRCSPRSGDLSVYWYQQSLDQGLQFLIQYYNGEERAKGNILERFSAQQFPDLHSELNLSSLELGDSALYFCASSVVGGNYGYTFGSGTRLTVV.

The rearrangement uses TRBV28 and TRBJ2-5; 10 bases fit TRBD2. The CDR3 contains 15 residues. The V gene end was trimmed by 5 bases and the J gene end by 5 bases; junction bases not matched to a gene: 8. CDR1 is MDHEN and CDR2 is SYDVKM in the germline V gene. Here the CDR3 reads CASSPAGGLRETQYF. The CDR3 region has the DNA TGTGCCAGCAGTCCAGCGGGAGGGTTAAGGGAGACCCAGTACTTC.

The table lists this clone with a few counts. The rearrangement joins TRBV29-1 to TRBJ2-1, with TRBD1 identical over 10 bases. CDR1 and CDR2 from the germline V gene are SQVTM and ANQGSEA. Unmatched junction bases numbered 5, after V lost 6 bases and J lost 0 bases. The CDR3 extends over 15 amino acids. In nucleotides, the CDR3 is TGCAGCGTGGAGGGACAGGGGACCTCCTACAATGAGCAGTTCTTC. It is translated as CSVEGQGTSYNEQFF.

V and J are TRBV5-4 and TRBJ2-7; 7 bases agree with TRBD1. Germline loops: CDR1 SGHNT, CDR2 YYREEE (reference sequence). J gave up 3 bases and V 4 bases, and 7 bases lay outside the gene matches. CDR3 length equals 14 residues. The CDR3 protein is CASSIDGTVYEQYV. In DNA, the CDR3 is TGTGCCAGCAGCATAGACGGGACAGTCTACGAGCAGTACGTC.

The gene calls are TRBV7-3 and TRBJ2-3; no firm D call. The germline V and J ends were trimmed by 1 base and 4 bases, with 6 bases remaining between them. CDR3 length equals 13 residues. Germline V gives CDR1 SGHTA, CDR2 FQGTGA. CDR3 region: CASSLNYADTQYF. Here the CDR3 DNA reads TGTGCCAGCAGCTTAAACTACGCAGATACGCAGTATTTT.

The chain recombines TRBV6-5 with TRBJ1-5; 7 bases line up with TRBD1. CDR1 MNHEY and CDR2 SVGAGI come from the germline V gene. V gave up 6 bases and J gave up 1 base; unmatched junction bases: 6. This CDR3 has 15 amino acids. Here the CDR3 reads CASRRQGGSNQPQHF. In nucleotides, the CDR3 is TGTGCCAGCAGGAGACAGGGAGGAAGCAATCAGCCCCAGCATTTT.

The chain uses TRBV6-6 and TRBJ2-1, with 10 bases fitting TRBD1. The germline CDR1 and CDR2 sequences are MNHNY and SVGAGI (reference sequence). This CDR3 comprises 15 residues. V lost 7 bases and J lost 8; bases outside the gene matches: 11. CDR3 amino acids: CASTRTGGINDEQFF. As DNA, the CDR3 is TGTGCCAGCACCCGGACAGGGGGAATTAACGATGAGCAGTTCTTC.

DNA of the CDR3: TGTGCCAGCAGCTTAGTAGCTGTCACAGATACGCAGTATTTT. Translating gives CASSLVAVTDTQYF. V and J are TRBV7-6 and TRBJ2-3; D gene ambiguous. CDR1 is SGHVS and CDR2 is FNYEAQ in the germline V gene. The CDR3 contains 14 residues. With 1 base removed from V and 2 bases from J, the gap between germline ends came to 7 bases. Together with reference TRBV7-6 and TRBJ2-3, the CDR3 gives the full variable domain: GAGVSQSPRYKVTKRGQDVALRCDPISGHVSLYWYRQALGQGPEFLTYFNYEAQQDKSGLPNDRFSAERPEGSISTLTIQRTEQRDSAMYRCASSLVAVTDTQYFGPGTRLTVL.

To note about this clone: The junction and the germline gene differ at one end; a read error may be behind it. This chain connects TRBV19 to TRBJ2-1; 9 nucleotides line up with TRBD2. The germline V gene has CDR1 LNHDA and CDR2 SQIVND (reference sequence). CDR3 size: 16 residues. CDR3 nucleotides: TGTGCCAGTAGTATTGGAGTAGCGGGAGCCTACCATGAGCAGTTCTTC. This codes for CASSIGVAGAYHEQFF. The full variable domain, in which reference TRBV19 and TRBJ2-1 provide the parts outside the CDR3, is DGGITQSPKYLFRKEGQNVTLSCEQNLNHDAMYWYRQDPGQGLRLIYYSQIVNDFQKGDIAEGYSVSREKKESFPLTVTSAQKNPTAFYLCASSIGVAGAYHEQFFGPGTRLTVL.

This rearrangement joins TRBV4-1 to TRBJ2-1; TRBD2 aligns across 8 bases. This CDR3 has 17 amino acids. After removal of 1 base from V and 3 bases from J, the junction contained 8 bases not matched to a gene. In germline, CDR1 is MGHRA, CDR2 YSYEKL. The CDR3 sequence: CASSQGETSGLYNEQFF. The DNA of the CDR3 is TGCGCCAGCAGCCAAGGAGAAACTAGCGGCCTCTACAATGAGCAGTTCTTC.

The chain uses TRBV9 and TRBJ2-7, with a possible D match to TRBD2 (6 bases). Germline V lookup: CDR1 SGDLS, CDR2 YYNGEE. V was pared by 3 bases and J by 4 bases, with 11 bases between. The CDR3 covers 13 residues. The CDR3 coding sequence is TGTGCCAGCAGCGCGGGAGCCGGTTACGAGCAGTACTTC. Residues: CASSAGAGYEQYF.

The V and J genes are TRBV27 and TRBJ2-1; weak D call: TRBD1 (7 bases). Germline V gene data show CDR1 as MNHEY and CDR2 as SMNVEV (reference sequence). V was clipped by 6 bases and J by 6 bases, with 15 bases between them. The CDR3 loop spans 14 amino acids. CDR3 sequence: CASSRGAYPNEQFF. The CDR3 DNA is TGTGCCAGCAGCAGGGGGGCCTATCCCAATGAGCAGTTCTTC.

This chain links TRBV7-9 with TRBJ1-4; 9 nucleotides match TRBD1. V lost 3 bases and J lost 5; bases outside the gene matches: 7. CDR1 and CDR2 (germline): SEHNR, FQNEAQ (reference sequence). This CDR3 contains 16 residues. CDR3 in DNA: TGTGCCAGCAGCTTCACCACCGGGACAGGGAATGAAAAACTGTTTTTT. This sequence encodes CASSFTTGTGNEKLFF.

The chain is built from TRBV7-2 and TRBJ2-1; D unresolved. The germline gives CDR1 SGHTA, CDR2 FQGNSA. CDR3 length equals 14 residues. The V end was cut by 4 bases, the J end by 0 bases, with 7 bases between. The CDR3 reads CASSSDFSYNEQFF. The CDR3 DNA follows: TGTGCCAGCAGCTCAGACTTCTCCTACAATGAGCAGTTCTTC.

The chain uses TRBV9 and TRBJ2-2; TRBD2 matches 9 bases. This CDR3 has 15 amino acids. The germline CDR1 and CDR2 sequences are SGDLS and YYNGEE. V gave up 0 bases and J gave up 4 bases; unmatched junction bases: 1. The CDR3: CASSVELAGTGELFF. The DNA for the CDR3 is TGTGCCAGCAGCGTAGAACTAGCGGGCACCGGGGAGCTGTTTTTT.

This clone was seen only a few times. V gene TRBV28 combines with J gene TRBJ2-7; D perhaps matches TRBD2 (6 bases). Germline CDR1 and CDR2: MDHEN and SYDVKM. The V and J ends lost 1 base and 0 bases respectively, with 16 bases between them. The CDR3 runs to 17 residues. The CDR3 region has the DNA TGTGCCAGCAGTTTATACCCCGGGGGTACTCCCTCCTACGAGCAGTACTTC. As protein: CASSLYPGGTPSYEQYF.

Points on this clone: It is unclear where the CDR3 begins or ends on the DNA, so no DNA is shown, and the CDR3 is as TCRdb lists it. Other nucleotide sequences in the sample specify the same CDR3. The chain uses TRBV6-1 and TRBJ2-2; the table gives TRBD2 as D, unverified against the DNA. The CDR3 spans 14 amino acids, including both terminal residues. CDR1 MNHNS and CDR2 SASEGT come from the germline V gene. Here the CDR3 reads CASSWGGGTGELFF.

The count of this clone is one. The chain is built from TRBV29-1 and TRBJ1-1, with D uncertain. The CDR3 is 13 amino acids. Trimming removed 3 bases from V and 5 bases from J, with 13 bases in between. Germline V gene sequence: CDR1 SQVTM, CDR2 ANQGSEA. The chain's CDR3 is CSVEPGRETEAFF. The CDR3 DNA reads as TGCAGCGTTGAGCCGGGAAGGGAAACTGAAGCTTTCTTT.

This clone occurred once. The rearrangement joins TRBV4-2 to TRBJ2-2; TRBD2 matches 12 bases. Germline V gene data show CDR1 as LGHNA and CDR2 as YNFKEQ. V lost 3 bases to trimming and J lost 6 bases; unmatched junction nucleotides: 5. This CDR3 has 16 amino acids. CDR3: CASSHQGLAGPGELFF. In DNA, the CDR3 is TGTGCCAGCAGCCACCAGGGACTAGCGGGTCCCGGGGAGCTGTTTTTT.

The gene calls are TRBV15 and TRBJ2-1; the match to TRBD2 covers 10 bases. Germline lookup yields CDR1 LNHNV and CDR2 YYDKDF (reference sequence). This CDR3 spans 16 amino acids. V shed 0 bases, J shed 5 bases, and the junction held 4 bases outside the gene matches. The CDR3 loop is CATSRDGLAVDNEQFF. The CDR3, as DNA: TGTGCCACCAGCAGAGACGGACTAGCGGTCGACAATGAGCAGTTCTTC.